This T cell receptor (beta chain) was captured in a study of blood T cell repertoires in COVID-19. Study-wide background: Acute-phase and convalescent COVID-19 samples originated in the United States, Italy and Spain. Nucleic acid was either cDNA or gDNA, and it came from T cells, B-cell-depleted T cells, or PBMCs.

Germline V lookup: CDR1 MDHEN, CDR2 SYDVKM. CDR3 length: 14 residues. V lost 1 base, J lost 2 bases, and 6 bases lay in between. During active infection, Seattle patients enrolled and were then monitored through disease. In the authors' methods: Estimation of nucleated cell counts was performed using reference gene primer amplification. Repertoires were generated with immunoSEQ multiplex PCR, while TCRdb's copy carries only in-frame clones and drops some. V, J and clone size were drawn from that table, and D and trimming were deduced from the DNA. The table records some 220,000 clones, around 83% of them present only once.

The sequenced sample consisted of peripheral blood. V is TRBV28 and J is TRBJ1-3; D is perhaps TRBD1 (5 bases). The sequence came from a woman aged 70 to 79 with COVID-19, enrolled during active disease. The CDR3 nucleotides read TGTGCCAGCAGTTTATCAGGGACTGGAAACACCATATATTTT. Translation gives CASSLSGTGNTIYF.